Listed here are 27 T cell receptor beta chains from one sample, sequenced in a study of control samples from healthy donors and cancer patients. Assay used: immunoSEQ multiplex PCR; TCRdb lists only in-frame clones, some missing. The data contain 150,000 to 200,000 clones, about 94% of them seen just once; the ten biggest clones take up approximately 8%. The sequencing input was blood. The receptor set was obtained from a woman in her thirties or forties in good health.

The V call is TRBV6-5, the J call TRBJ1-2; tentatively, D is TRBD1 (6 bases). Germline CDR1 reads MNHEY; CDR2 reads SVGAGI. V dropped 6 bases and J dropped 0 bases, with 8 bases sitting between them. The CDR3 loop spans 13 amino acids. The CDR3 DNA follows: TGTGCCAGCAGAACAGGGACTAACTATGGCTACACCTTC. As protein: CASRTGTNYGYTF.

The chain recombines TRBV7-2 with TRBJ2-1, with TRBD2 matching 13 bases. There are 15 residues in the CDR3. With V trimmed by 2 bases and J by 8 bases, 3 bases remained unmatched. Germline assignment: CDR1 SGHTA and CDR2 FQGNSA. CDR3 amino acids: CASSLTSGGAYEQFF. CDR3 sequence (DNA): TGTGCCAGCAGCTTAACTAGCGGGGGGGCCTATGAGCAGTTCTTC. Variable domain in full (rest from reference TRBV7-2 and TRBJ2-1): GAGVSQSPSNKVTEKGKDVELRCDPISGHTALYWYRQSLGQGLEFLIYFQGNSAPDKSGLPSDRFSAERTGGSVSTLTIQRTQQEDSAVYLCASSLTSGGAYEQFFGPGTRLTVL.

J is TRBJ1-5 and V is TRBV5-6, with D unclear. Germline-derived CDR1 and CDR2 are SGHDT and YYEEEE. V lost 2 bases and J 8 bases, leaving 11 bases between the germline ends. The CDR3 has 13 amino acids. This CDR3 reads CASSLGSGKPQHF. CDR3 DNA sequence: TGTGCCAGCAGCTTAGGCTCCGGGAAGCCCCAGCATTTT.

The chain links TRBV11-2 to TRBJ1-3; 9 bases line up with TRBD1. Trimming removed 5 bases from V and 8 bases from J; junction bases left unmatched: 4. This CDR3 region has 13 residues. CDR1 is SGHAT, CDR2 FQNNGV, per germline. The CDR3 spells CASSRTGADTIYF. CDR3 in DNA: TGTGCCAGCAGCCGGACAGGGGCAGACACCATATATTTT.

The chain is built from TRBV2 and TRBJ1-6; D uncertain. The CDR3 runs 16 residues. The V end was cut by 10 bases, the J end by 2 bases, with 18 bases between. Germline V gives CDR1 SNHLY, CDR2 FYNNEI. The CDR3 DNA follows: TGTGCCACCACCTTGTCGCCTCCTACCTATAATTCACCCCTCCACTTT. This translates into CATTLSPPTYNSPLHF.

V gene TRBV10-3 combines with J gene TRBJ1-2; 7 nucleotides agree with TRBD1. V shed 10 bases and J 6 bases; nucleotides not matched to a gene: 14. The germline CDR1 and CDR2 sequences are ENHRY and SYGVKD. The CDR3 is 14 residues long. The CDR3 bases are TGTGCCACCGAATCCCAGGGGGTCCTTGATGGCTACACCTTC. As protein: CATESQGVLDGYTF.

The chain has TRBV10-1 and TRBJ2-7; perhaps TRBD2 as D (7 bases). Trimming removed 7 bases from V and 5 bases from J, with 12 bases in between. The CDR3 totals 12 residues. Germline V gives CDR1 WNHNN, CDR2 SYGVQD (reference sequence). CDR3 protein: CASKGGGHEQYF. The CDR3 coding sequence is TGCGCCAGCAAGGGGGGGGGCCACGAGCAGTACTTC.

This clone was seen just once. The V call is TRBV9, the J call TRBJ1-3; unclear D gene. The CDR3 spans 15 residues. Trimming removed 2 bases from V and 4 bases from J, with 13 bases in between. Germline V gene lookup returns CDR1 SGDLS and CDR2 YYNGEE. CDR3 nucleotides: TGTGCCAGCAGCGTTATGGGCACCTTGGGAAACACCATATATTTT. It yields the protein CASSVMGTLGNTIYF. The whole variable domain, remainder taken from reference TRBV9 and TRBJ1-3, is DSGVTQTPKHLITATGQRVTLRCSPRSGDLSVYWYQQSLDQGLQFLIQYYNGEERAKGNILERFSAQQFPDLHSELNLSSLELGDSALYFCASSVMGTLGNTIYFGEGSWLTVV.

The chain has TRBV7-9 and TRBJ2-2; TRBD2 is a possible D gene (5 bases). Per germline, CDR1 SEHNR and CDR2 FQNEAQ (reference sequence). Trimming left V 3 bases short and J 2 bases short, with 10 bases between. This CDR3 has 15 amino acids. The CDR3 sequence: CASSFWSGNTGELFF. CDR3 coding DNA: TGTGCCAGCAGCTTCTGGAGCGGAAACACCGGGGAGCTGTTTTTT.

The gene calls are TRBV19 and TRBJ1-1; TRBD1 is a possible D gene (6 bases). This CDR3 contains 15 residues. Trimming pared 3 bases from V and 0 bases from J, leaving 11 bases between. Germline assignment: CDR1 LNHDA and CDR2 SQIVND (reference sequence). The DNA of the CDR3 is TGTGCCAGTAGTATGGCAGGGGCTGTGAACACTGAAGCTTTCTTT. As protein: CASSMAGAVNTEAFF.

This sequence joins TRBV19 and TRBJ2-5, with 7 bases aligning to TRBD2. The CDR3 spans 16 residues. The trim removed 0 bases at V and 4 bases at J, leaving 8 bases unmatched. In germline, CDR1 is LNHDA, CDR2 SQIVND (reference sequence). Here the CDR3 DNA reads TGTGCCAGTAGTATAGATCAACGAGCGGGGAGAGAGACCCAGTACTTC. It yields the protein CASSIDQRAGRETQYF.

This chain connects TRBV11-2 to TRBJ2-2; 9 bases are a match to TRBD1. Germline V gene lookup returns CDR1 SGHAT and CDR2 FQNNGV. The CDR3 totals 16 residues. The trim removed 1 base at V and 7 bases at J, leaving 7 bases unmatched. The chain's CDR3 is CASSLAPGQGVGELFF. CDR3 in DNA: TGTGCCAGCAGCTTAGCCCCGGGACAGGGAGTCGGGGAGCTGTTTTTT. The variable domain in full, completed from reference TRBV11-2 and TRBJ2-2, reads EAGVAQSPRYKIIEKRQSVAFWCNPISGHATLYWYQQILGQGPKLLIQFQNNGVVDDSQLPKDRFSAERLKGVDSTLKIQPAKLEDSAVYLCASSLAPGQGVGELFFGEGSRLTVL.

This CDR3 is CASSLGGGGNQPQHF. The CDR3 region has the DNA TGTGCCAGCAGCTTAGGAGGGGGCGGGAATCAGCCCCAGCATTTT. V and J are TRBV7-2 and TRBJ1-5; 7 nucleotides align to TRBD1. The length of the CDR3 is 15 residues. Trimming took 1 base from V and 4 from J; bases not matched to a gene: 4. Germline V gene data show CDR1 as SGHTA and CDR2 as FQGNSA.

The chain couples TRBV12-5 to TRBJ2-2; D uncertain. The CDR3 sequence is 15 residues long. Germline CDR1 and CDR2: LGHNT and FRNRAP. Trimming removed 3 bases at V and 5 bases at J, with 13 bases between. CDR3 coding DNA: TGTGCTAGTGGTTTCAGTATACGGGCTACCGGGGAGCTGTTTTTT. As protein: CASGFSIRATGELFF.

This chain connects TRBV28 to TRBJ1-2, with no clear D. The CDR3 sequence is 11 residues long. The V gene's germline CDR1 is MDHEN and CDR2 SYDVKM. Between the trimmed V and J ends, which lost 2 bases and 10 bases, there was a span of 8 bases. CDR3 residues: CASSLNLLYTF. The CDR3 nucleotides are TGTGCCAGCAGTTTAAATTTGCTCTACACCTTC.

The chain combines TRBV11-2 with TRBJ1-3; D gene unclear. This CDR3 region has 13 residues. The V gene lost 5 bases and the J gene lost 0 bases, with 5 bases spanning the gap. Germline loops: CDR1 SGHAT, CDR2 FQNNGV. The CDR3 nucleotides are TGTGCCAGCAGCCAGGCCTCTGGAAACACCATATATTTT. Protein: CASSQASGNTIYF.

The V gene is TRBV2, the J gene TRBJ1-1; D remains unclear. Germline CDR1 SNHLY, CDR2 FYNNEI. V was shortened by 4 bases and J by 2 bases, with 11 bases between the two germline ends. The CDR3 is made up of 14 amino acids. The CDR3 protein is CASSVREKNTEAFF. CDR3 DNA sequence: TGTGCCAGCAGTGTACGAGAGAAAAACACTGAAGCTTTCTTT.

V and J are TRBV4-1 and TRBJ2-3, with 11 bases aligning to TRBD2. Germline values: CDR1 MGHRA, CDR2 YSYEKL. V dropped 0 bases and J dropped 5; count of bases not matched to a gene: 7. The CDR3 runs to 17 residues. The CDR3 DNA is TGCGCCAGCAGCCAAGATATTTCTAGCGGGGGGTTAGATACGCAGTATTTT. This encodes CASSQDISSGGLDTQYF.

V is TRBV4-3 and J is TRBJ1-2; 8 bases are shared with TRBD1. CDR1 and CDR2 (germline): LGHNA, YSLEER. The CDR3 has 15 amino acids. V lost 1 base, J lost 5 bases, and 6 bases stayed unmatched. The CDR3, as DNA: TGCGCCAGCAGCCAAGGTGCGGGACAGGTGTATGGCTACACCTTC. As protein: CASSQGAGQVYGYTF.

This rearrangement joins TRBV27 to TRBJ1-3, with D uncertain. CDR3 length: 15 amino acids. Trimming cost V 5 bases and J 2 bases, with 13 bases left between them. Germline assignment: CDR1 MNHEY and CDR2 SMNVEV (reference sequence). CDR3 bases: TGTGCCAGCAGTCCCATTACCGGCCCTGGAAACACCATATATTTT. Its translation: CASSPITGPGNTIYF.

This chain connects TRBV27 to TRBJ2-1; D is undetermined. Per the germline V gene, CDR1 is MNHEY and CDR2 is SMNVEV (reference sequence). CDR3 length: 15 amino acids. V was cut by 1 base and J by 1 base, with 8 bases left in between. CDR3 region: CASSLWIGSYNEQFF. DNA of the CDR3: TGTGCCAGCAGTTTATGGATAGGGTCCTACAATGAGCAGTTCTTC.

The chain combines TRBV10-3 with TRBJ2-2; 7 bases align to TRBD1. The CDR3 runs 15 residues. The V gene's germline CDR1 is ENHRY and CDR2 SYGVKD. Germline trimming cut 2 bases from V and 3 bases from J; bases unmatched to any gene: 3. The CDR3 here is CAISEEGTDTGELFF. The CDR3 coding sequence is TGTGCCATCAGTGAGGAGGGGACAGACACCGGGGAGCTGTTTTTT.

J is TRBJ2-7 and V is TRBV25-1; 7 positions agree with TRBD1. Germline V gene sequence: CDR1 MGHDK, CDR2 SYGVNS. The CDR3 extends over 14 amino acids. The J segment lost 0 bases and the V segment lost 5 bases, leaving 4 bases of the junction unmatched. The DNA for the CDR3 is TGTGCCAGCAGTCCCCGGACAGGCTCCTACGAGCAGTACTTC. Translation gives CASSPRTGSYEQYF.

This chain links TRBV6-2 or TRBV6-3 with TRBJ1-1; 7 bases match TRBD1. The junction had 10 bases not matched to a gene; V was cut back by 6 bases and J by 0 bases. The CDR3 runs 16 residues. Germline lookup yields CDR1 MNHEY and CDR2 SVGEGT. For the CDR3, the DNA is TGTGCCAGCAGCCGTGACAGGGCGCGGATGAACACTGAAGCTTTCTTT. Translating it yields CASSRDRARMNTEAFF.

The chain joins TRBV7-2 to TRBJ1-1; no firm D call. The CDR3 totals 14 residues. V lost 0 bases, J lost 1 base, and 6 bases lay in between. CDR1 SGHTA and CDR2 FQGNSA come from the germline V gene. CDR3: CASSLARSNTEAFF. In nucleotides, the CDR3 is TGTGCCAGCAGCTTAGCGAGGTCGAACACTGAAGCTTTCTTT.

This clone has a single count. The V and J genes are TRBV6-2 or TRBV6-3 and TRBJ1-2; 7 bases are a match to TRBD1. Looked up from germline, CDR1 is MNHEY and CDR2 is SVGEGT. Trimming cost V 5 bases and J 4 bases; bases outside gene matches: 19. This CDR3 has 18 residues. The CDR3 is CASSTRDRGQVAGYGYTF. The CDR3 DNA is TGTGCCAGCAGTACCCGGGACAGAGGGCAGGTCGCGGGCTATGGCTACACCTTC.

The chain joins TRBV7-2 to TRBJ1-1, with TRBD1 matching over 7 bases. With V trimmed by 5 bases and J by 6 bases, 9 bases remained unmatched. The CDR3 runs 14 residues. CDR1 is SGHTA and CDR2 is FQGNSA in the germline V gene. The DNA for the CDR3 is TGTGCCAGCAGCCCGGGACAGTTGGTCGCTGAAGCTTTCTTT. Its protein is CASSPGQLVAEAFF.